One T cell receptor (beta chain) is described in this entry. This specimen comes from a study of regulatory T cells in long-lasting Graves disease. For TCR beta, libraries came from iRepertoire HTBI primers and Arm-PCR of CDR3 regions. Via MiXCR, TCRdb re-called the multiplex PCR reads, giving one row per CDR3 protein. The sample shows about 500,000 distinct CDR3 sequences, about 12% of them seen only once. Germline-derived CDR1 and CDR2 are SEHNR and FQNEAQ (reference sequence). Trimming shortened V by 5 bases and J by 7 bases, and 18 bases separated the two germline ends. The CDR3 is made up of 15 amino acids. Time point denoted: newly diagnosed GD, antithyroid drugs for less than 3 months. Preparation of the TCR library used RNA extracted from PBMCs. The same specimen was also included in a second study, on T cells in Graves' hyperthyroidism and ophthalmopathy. That paper states: Investigators excluded patients with uncontrolled infection, other autoimmune disease, pregnancy or lactation. The authors' 13 V-J model separated ophthalmopathy from stable hyperthyroidism.

The sample was peripheral blood mononuclear cells (PBMCs), taken at new diagnosis, from a patient treated with antithyroid drugs. The rearrangement links TRBV7-9 to TRBJ2-1; D uncertain. This receptor was identified in a woman aged 25 to 45 with Graves disease. The CDR3 nucleotides read TGTGCCAGCAGCCTCCTAGGCGGAATGACAAATGAGCAGTTCTTC. Its protein is CASSLLGGMTNEQFF.